This is a list of T cell receptor beta chains from one sample in a study of blood T cell repertoires in COVID-19. This table comes from immunoSEQ multiplex PCR, and its TCRdb copy is limited to in-frame clones, with some not included. Among under 300,000 clones listed, approximately 84% were seen once. The sequencing input was peripheral blood. These TCRs come from a man over 45 with acute or convalescent COVID-19. The CDR3 runs from the conserved cysteine through the conserved F or W. D genes are given only for firm matches. The size of a clone is reported for some rows only, either as once, few or many, or as a class for expanded clones.

cdr3_length j_call v_call clone_size d_call cdr3_aa cdr3_nt
14 TRBJ1-6 TRBV3-1/TRBV3-2 NA NA CASSPQRGNSPLHF TGTGCCAGCAGCCCCCAACGGGGGAATTCACCCCTCCACTTT
16 TRBJ2-5 TRBV16 NA NA CASSQGIAVGQETQYF TGTGCCAGCAGCCAAGGGATAGCGGTTGGACAAGAGACCCAGTACTTC
14 TRBJ1-5 TRBV5-8 NA NA CASSKTAGNQPQHF TGTGCCAGCAGCAAGACTGCTGGAAATCAGCCCCAGCATTTT
15 TRBJ1-5 TRBV3-1/TRBV3-2 NA TRBD1 CASSQGGQGNQPQHF TGTGCCAGCAGCCAAGGGGGACAGGGCAATCAGCCCCAGCATTTT
14 TRBJ2-1 TRBV5-4 once TRBD2 CASSLNAGSGAQFF TGTGCCAGCAGCTTGAATGCCGGGAGCGGGGCGCAGTTCTTC
13 TRBJ2-7 TRBV7-9 NA NA CASSLGTFNEQYF TGTGCCAGCAGCTTGGGGACTTTTAACGAGCAGTACTTC
15 TRBJ1-2 TRBV9 NA NA CASSVNMGAVFGYTF TGTGCCAGCAGCGTAAACATGGGGGCAGTCTTCGGCTACACCTTC
13 TRBJ1-2 TRBV6-1 NA NA CASSSRALNGYTF TGTGCCAGCAGTTCCAGGGCCCTTAACGGCTACACCTTC
16 TRBJ1-1 TRBV7-8 NA NA CASSLYGGLMNTEAFF TGTGCCAGCAGCTTATACGGCGGACTCATGAACACTGAAGCTTTCTTT
15 TRBJ2-7 TRBV7-8 NA NA CASSFRRDNSYEQYF TGTGCCAGCAGCTTCCGCCGGGACAACTCCTACGAGCAGTACTTC
14 TRBJ1-1 TRBV19 NA NA CASSIMGLNTEAFF TGTGCCAGTAGTATCATGGGGCTGAACACTGAAGCTTTCTTT
14 TRBJ1-4 TRBV15 NA NA CATSRVRSNEKLFF TGTGCCACCAGCAGAGTACGGAGTAATGAAAAACTGTTTTTT
12 TRBJ1-2 TRBV7-9 few NA CASSWTDYGYTF TGTGCCAGCAGCTGGACAGACTATGGCTACACCTTC
17 TRBJ1-2 TRBV7-8 once NA CASSRAIWTLRNYGYTF TGTGCCAGCAGCCGGGCTATTTGGACACTAAGAAACTATGGCTACACCTTC
15 TRBJ2-3 TRBV11-2 few TRBD2 CASSHSGDPTDTQYF TGTGCCAGCAGCCATAGCGGGGACCCCACAGATACGCAGTATTTT
14 TRBJ1-6 TRBV6-5 NA NA CASSYVGEDSPLHF TGTGCCAGCAGTTACGTTGGGGAGGATTCACCCCTCCACTTT
15 TRBJ1-5 TRBV6-5 NA NA CASSPRALSNQPQHF TGTGCCAGCAGTCCCAGGGCTTTAAGCAATCAGCCCCAGCATTTT
14 TRBJ1-1 TRBV6-5 NA NA CASNIGHWNTEAFF TGTGCCAGCAATATAGGACACTGGAACACTGAAGCTTTCTTT
13 TRBJ2-3 TRBV9 NA NA CASSPPSSDTQYF TGTGCCAGCAGCCCTCCTAGCTCGGATACGCAGTATTTT
13 TRBJ2-2 TRBV12-3/TRBV12-4 NA NA CASSFWASGELFF TGTGCCAGCAGTTTCTGGGCGAGCGGGGAGCTGTTTTTT
15 TRBJ2-5 TRBV6-1 NA TRBD1 CASSEARGQQETQYF TGTGCCAGCAGTGAAGCCAGGGGACAGCAAGAGACCCAGTACTTC
14 TRBJ2-7 TRBV7-9 few NA CASSLVRQIGEQYF TGTGCCAGCAGCTTAGTGCGGCAGATCGGCGAGCAGTACTTC
16 TRBJ1-6 TRBV5-6 NA NA CASSPRGGRPHSPLHF TGTGCCAGCAGCCCTCGCGGGGGGAGACCCCATTCACCCCTCCACTTT
15 TRBJ2-1 TRBV28 NA TRBD2 CASSSASGFYNEQFF TGTGCCAGCAGTTCAGCTAGCGGGTTTTACAATGAGCAGTTCTTC
14 TRBJ1-1 TRBV6-6 NA TRBD1 CASSYSGTGAEAFF TGTGCCAGCAGTTACTCCGGGACAGGGGCTGAAGCTTTCTTT
13 TRBJ2-5 TRBV29-1 NA TRBD2 CSVLAGDQETQYF TGCAGCGTTCTAGCGGGGGACCAAGAGACCCAGTACTTC
16 TRBJ2-2 TRBV4-2 NA NA CASSQDSGSNTGELFF TGTGCCAGCAGCCAAGATAGCGGTTCGAACACCGGGGAGCTGTTTTTT
14 TRBJ2-3 TRBV13 NA NA CASSPGHRTDTQYF TGTGCCAGCAGCCCCGGACACCGCACAGATACGCAGTATTTT
15 TRBJ2-7 TRBV7-2 few NA CASSAPPGFSYEQYF TGTGCCAGCAGCGCTCCCCCGGGATTCAGCTACGAGCAGTACTTC
14 TRBJ2-2 TRBV7-2 NA NA CASSLARNTGELFF TGTGCCAGCAGCTTAGCTAGGAACACCGGGGAGCTGTTTTTT
15 TRBJ1-2 TRBV30 once TRBD1 CAWSVGQGGIYGYTF TGTGCCTGGAGTGTGGGACAGGGGGGAATCTATGGCTACACCTTC
16 TRBJ1-1 TRBV7-9 NA NA CASSSPVRRGNTEAFF TGTGCCAGCAGCTCCCCTGTTCGTCGGGGGAACACTGAAGCTTTCTTT
14 TRBJ1-5 TRBV18 NA TRBD1 CASSPQGAGQPQHF TGTGCCAGCTCACCCCAGGGGGCTGGTCAGCCCCAGCATTTT
17 TRBJ2-1 TRBV11-3 NA TRBD1 CASSLAAPGTGLDEQFF TGTGCCAGCAGCTTAGCGGCGCCCGGGACAGGGTTAGATGAGCAGTTCTTC
10 TRBJ2-5 TRBV28 NA NA CASTGETQYF TGTGCCAGCACGGGGGAGACCCAGTACTTC
16 TRBJ1-6 TRBV7-3 NA NA CASSLSADSWNSPLHF TGTGCCAGCAGCTTATCAGCGGACAGCTGGAATTCACCCCTCCACTTT
13 TRBJ1-5 TRBV2 NA TRBD1 CASETGGNQPQHF TGTGCCAGCGAGACAGGGGGCAATCAGCCCCAGCATTTT